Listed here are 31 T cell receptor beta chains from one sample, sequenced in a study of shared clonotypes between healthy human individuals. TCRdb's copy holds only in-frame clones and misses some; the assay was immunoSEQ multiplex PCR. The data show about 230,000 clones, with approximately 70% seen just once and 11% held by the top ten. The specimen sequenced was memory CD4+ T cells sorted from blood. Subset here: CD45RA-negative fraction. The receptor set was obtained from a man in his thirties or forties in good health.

The CDR3 here is CSGRQGAGETQYF. The CDR3 bases are TGCAGCGGGAGACAGGGGGCGGGGGAGACCCAGTACTTC. This sequence joins TRBV29-1 and TRBJ2-5, with TRBD1 matching over 10 bases. The CDR3 is 13 residues long. V dropped 7 bases and J dropped 5; count of bases not matched to a gene: 7. Per the germline V gene, CDR1 is SQVTM and CDR2 is ANQGSEA.

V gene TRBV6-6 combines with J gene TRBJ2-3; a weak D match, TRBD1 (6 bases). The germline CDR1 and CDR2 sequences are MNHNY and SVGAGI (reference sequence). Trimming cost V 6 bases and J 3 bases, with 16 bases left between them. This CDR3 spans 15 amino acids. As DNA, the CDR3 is TGTGCCAGCAGGAACGAGGACAGAAGGACAGATACGCAGTATTTT. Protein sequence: CASRNEDRRTDTQYF.

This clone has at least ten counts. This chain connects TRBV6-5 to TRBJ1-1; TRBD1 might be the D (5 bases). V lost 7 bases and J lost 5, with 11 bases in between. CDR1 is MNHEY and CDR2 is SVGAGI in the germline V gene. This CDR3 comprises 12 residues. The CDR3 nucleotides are TGTGCCAGCACTTCCGGGGGTACTGAAGCTTTCTTT. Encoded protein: CASTSGGTEAFF.

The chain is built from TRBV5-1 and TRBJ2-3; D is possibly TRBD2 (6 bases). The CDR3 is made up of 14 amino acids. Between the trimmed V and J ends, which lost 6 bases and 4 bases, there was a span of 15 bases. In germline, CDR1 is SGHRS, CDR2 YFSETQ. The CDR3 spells CASTPRDAADTQYF. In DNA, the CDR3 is TGCGCCAGCACTCCGCGGGACGCCGCAGATACGCAGTATTTT.

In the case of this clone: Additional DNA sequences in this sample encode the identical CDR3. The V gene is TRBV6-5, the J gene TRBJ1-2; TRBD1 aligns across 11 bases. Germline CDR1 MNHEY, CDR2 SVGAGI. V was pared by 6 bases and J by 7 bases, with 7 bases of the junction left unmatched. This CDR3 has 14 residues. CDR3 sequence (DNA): TGTGCCAGCAGGCGGACAGGGGGCGCAGGTGGCTACACCTTC. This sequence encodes CASRRTGGAGGYTF.

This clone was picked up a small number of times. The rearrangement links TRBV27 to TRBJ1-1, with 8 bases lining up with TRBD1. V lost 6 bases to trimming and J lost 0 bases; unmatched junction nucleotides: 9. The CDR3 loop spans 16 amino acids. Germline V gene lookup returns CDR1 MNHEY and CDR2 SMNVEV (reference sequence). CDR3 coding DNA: TGTGCCAGCAGCTACAGGGGGGGATTGATGAACACTGAAGCTTTCTTT. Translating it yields CASSYRGGLMNTEAFF.

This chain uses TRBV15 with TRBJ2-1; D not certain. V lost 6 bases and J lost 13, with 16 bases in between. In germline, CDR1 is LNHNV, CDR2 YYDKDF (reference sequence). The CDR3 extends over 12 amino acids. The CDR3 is CATSIGRALQFF. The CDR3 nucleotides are TGTGCCACCAGTATTGGGCGCGCGCTTCAGTTCTTC.

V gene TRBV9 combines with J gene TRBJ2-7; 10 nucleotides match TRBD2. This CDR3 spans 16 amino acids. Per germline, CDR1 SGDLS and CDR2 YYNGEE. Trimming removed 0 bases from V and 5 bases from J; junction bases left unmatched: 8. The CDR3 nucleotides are TGTGCCAGCAGCGTAGGCCTAGCGGGAGTTGCCCACGAGCAGTACTTC. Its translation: CASSVGLAGVAHEQYF.

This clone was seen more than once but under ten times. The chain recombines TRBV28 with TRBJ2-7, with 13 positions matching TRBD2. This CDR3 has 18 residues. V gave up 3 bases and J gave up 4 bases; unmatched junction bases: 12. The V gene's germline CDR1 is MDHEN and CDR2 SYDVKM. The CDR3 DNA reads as TGTGCCAGCAGTTTCGTCGGACTAGCGGGAGTTAATGGATACGAGCAGTACTTC. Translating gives CASSFVGLAGVNGYEQYF.

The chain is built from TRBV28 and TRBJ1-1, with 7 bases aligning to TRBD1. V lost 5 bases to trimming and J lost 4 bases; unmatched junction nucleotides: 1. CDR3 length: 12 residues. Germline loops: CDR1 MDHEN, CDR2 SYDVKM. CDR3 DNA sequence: TGTGCCAGCAGTACAGGGGCCACTGAAGCTTTCTTT. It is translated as CASSTGATEAFF.

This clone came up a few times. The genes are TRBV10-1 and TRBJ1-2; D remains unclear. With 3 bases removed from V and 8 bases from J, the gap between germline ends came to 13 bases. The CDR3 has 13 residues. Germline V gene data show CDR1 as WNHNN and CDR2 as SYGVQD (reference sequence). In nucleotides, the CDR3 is TGCGCCAGCAGTGATAGCCTTACCTCGGGCTACACCTTC. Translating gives CASSDSLTSGYTF.

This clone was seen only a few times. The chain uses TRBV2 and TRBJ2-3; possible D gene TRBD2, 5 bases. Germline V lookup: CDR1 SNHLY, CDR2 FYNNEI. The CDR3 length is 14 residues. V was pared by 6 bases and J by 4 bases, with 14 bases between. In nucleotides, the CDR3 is TGTGCCAGCAGCCCTGTGAGGGCCTCAGATACGCAGTATTTT. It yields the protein CASSPVRASDTQYF. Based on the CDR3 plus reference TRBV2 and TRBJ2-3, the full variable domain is EPEVTQTPSHQVTQMGQEVILRCVPISNHLYFYWYRQILGQKVEFLVSFYNNEISEKSEIFDDQFSVERPDGSNFTLKIRSTKLEDSAMYFCASSPVRASDTQYFGPGTRLTVL.

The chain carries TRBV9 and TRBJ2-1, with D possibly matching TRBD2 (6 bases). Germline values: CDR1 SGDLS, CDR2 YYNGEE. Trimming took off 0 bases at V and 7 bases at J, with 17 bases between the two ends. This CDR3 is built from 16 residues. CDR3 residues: CASSVVGGGPWNEQFF. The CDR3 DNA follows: TGTGCCAGCAGCGTAGTTGGCGGAGGGCCATGGAATGAGCAGTTCTTC. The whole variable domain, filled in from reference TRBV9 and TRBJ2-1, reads DSGVTQTPKHLITATGQRVTLRCSPRSGDLSVYWYQQSLDQGLQFLIQYYNGEERAKGNILERFSAQQFPDLHSELNLSSLELGDSALYFCASSVVGGGPWNEQFFGPGTRLTVL.

For the CDR3, the DNA is TGTGCCAGCAGTTTCTCGAAGGGGTTCGATGAAAAACTGTTTTTT. Its translation: CASSFSKGFDEKLFF. The chain combines TRBV2 with TRBJ1-4; tentatively, D is TRBD1 (5 bases). CDR3 size: 15 residues. V was pared by 5 bases and J by 6 bases, with 16 bases between. Germline V gives CDR1 SNHLY, CDR2 FYNNEI.

CDR3 sequence reads: CATRPDVIGSDTQYF. The CDR3 nucleotides read TGTGCCACCAGGCCGGATGTTATAGGGTCAGATACGCAGTATTTT. V gene TRBV15 combines with J gene TRBJ2-3; D unresolved. The V and J ends lost 6 bases and 4 bases respectively, with 17 bases between them. Germline CDR1 LNHNV, CDR2 YYDKDF (reference sequence). The CDR3 is made up of 15 amino acids.

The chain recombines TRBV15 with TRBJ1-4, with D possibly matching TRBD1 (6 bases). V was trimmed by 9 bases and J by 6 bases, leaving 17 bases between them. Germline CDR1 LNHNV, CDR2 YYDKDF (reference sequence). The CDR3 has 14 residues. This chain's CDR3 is CATEKQGEHEKLFF. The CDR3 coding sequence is TGTGCCACAGAAAAACAGGGCGAGCATGAAAAACTGTTTTTT.

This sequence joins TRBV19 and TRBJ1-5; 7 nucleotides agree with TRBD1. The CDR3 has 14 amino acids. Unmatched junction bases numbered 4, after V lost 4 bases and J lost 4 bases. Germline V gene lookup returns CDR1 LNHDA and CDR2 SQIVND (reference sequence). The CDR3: CASSRGQRNQPQHF. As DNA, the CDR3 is TGTGCCAGTAGTAGGGGACAGAGAAATCAGCCCCAGCATTTT.

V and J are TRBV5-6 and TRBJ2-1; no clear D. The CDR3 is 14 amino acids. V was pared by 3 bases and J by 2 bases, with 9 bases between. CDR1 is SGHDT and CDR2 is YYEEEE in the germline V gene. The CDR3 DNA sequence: TGTGCCAGCAGCTCAGTCCTGGCCTACAATGAGCAGTTCTTC. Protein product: CASSSVLAYNEQFF. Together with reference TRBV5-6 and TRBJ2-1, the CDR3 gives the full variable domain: DAGVTQSPTHLIKTRGQQVTLRCSPKSGHDTVSWYQQALGQGPQFIFQYYEEEERQRGNFPDRFSGHQFPNYSSELNVNALLLGDSALYLCASSSVLAYNEQFFGPGTRLTVL.

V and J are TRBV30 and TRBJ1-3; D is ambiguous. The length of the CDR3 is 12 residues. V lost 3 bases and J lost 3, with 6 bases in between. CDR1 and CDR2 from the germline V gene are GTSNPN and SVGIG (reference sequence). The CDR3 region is CAWRAFGNTIYF. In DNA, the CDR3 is TGTGCCTGGAGGGCCTTTGGAAACACCATATATTTT.

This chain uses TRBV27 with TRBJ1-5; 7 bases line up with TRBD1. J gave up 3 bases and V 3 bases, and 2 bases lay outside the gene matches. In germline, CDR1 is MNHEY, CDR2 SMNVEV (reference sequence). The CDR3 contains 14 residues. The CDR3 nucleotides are TGTGCCAGCAGTTTGGGGACAGCCAATCAGCCCCAGCATTTT. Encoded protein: CASSLGTANQPQHF.

CDR3 region: CASSPDMRRVTDTQYF. Written as DNA, the CDR3 is TGTGCCAGCAGTCCCGACATGCGGAGAGTCACAGATACGCAGTATTTT. The chain combines TRBV27 with TRBJ2-3; D is unclear. The germline gives CDR1 MNHEY, CDR2 SMNVEV (reference sequence). This CDR3 contains 16 residues. With 5 bases removed from V and 2 bases from J, the gap between germline ends came to 17 bases.

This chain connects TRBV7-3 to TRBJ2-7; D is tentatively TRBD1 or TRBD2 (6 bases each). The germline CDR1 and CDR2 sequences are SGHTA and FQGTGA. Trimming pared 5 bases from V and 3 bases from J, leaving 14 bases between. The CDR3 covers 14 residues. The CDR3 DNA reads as TGTGCCAGCAGCGTTCGCGGGACAAACTACGAGCAGTACTTC. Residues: CASSVRGTNYEQYF.

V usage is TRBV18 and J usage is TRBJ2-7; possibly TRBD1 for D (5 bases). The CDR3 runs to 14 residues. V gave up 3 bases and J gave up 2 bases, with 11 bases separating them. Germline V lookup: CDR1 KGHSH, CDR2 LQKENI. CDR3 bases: TGTGCCAGCTCACCCACCGAGACAGCCTACGAGCAGTACTTC. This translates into CASSPTETAYEQYF.

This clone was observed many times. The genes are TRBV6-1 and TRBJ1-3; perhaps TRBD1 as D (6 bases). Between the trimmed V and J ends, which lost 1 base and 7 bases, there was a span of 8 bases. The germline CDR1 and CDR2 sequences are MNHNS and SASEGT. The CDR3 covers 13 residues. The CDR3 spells CASSEVGANTIYF. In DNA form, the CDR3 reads TGTGCCAGCAGTGAAGTGGGGGCTAACACCATATATTTT.

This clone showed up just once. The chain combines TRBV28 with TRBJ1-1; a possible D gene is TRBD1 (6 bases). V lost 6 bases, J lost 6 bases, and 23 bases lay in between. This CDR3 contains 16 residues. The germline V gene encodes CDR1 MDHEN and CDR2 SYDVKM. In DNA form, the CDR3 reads TGTGCCAGCAGCCCCAATCGGGCGGGGGCAGGGTCTGAAGCTTTCTTT. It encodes CASSPNRAGAGSEAFF.

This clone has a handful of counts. CDR3 in amino acids: CASSYRGETQYF. For the CDR3, the DNA is TGTGCCAGCAGCTACAGGGGGGAGACCCAGTACTTC. V is TRBV27 and J is TRBJ2-5; the match to TRBD1 covers 8 bases. The CDR3 runs 12 residues. The trim removed 6 bases at V and 5 bases at J, leaving 2 bases unmatched. The germline gives CDR1 MNHEY, CDR2 SMNVEV (reference sequence).

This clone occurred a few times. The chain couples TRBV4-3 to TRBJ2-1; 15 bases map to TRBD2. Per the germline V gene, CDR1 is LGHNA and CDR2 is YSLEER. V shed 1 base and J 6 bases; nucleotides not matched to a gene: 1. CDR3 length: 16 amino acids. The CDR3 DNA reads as TGCGCCAGCAGCCAAGGGGGACTAGCGGGGGGCAATGAGCAGTTCTTC. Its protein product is CASSQGGLAGGNEQFF.

Here the CDR3 DNA reads TGTGCCAGCAGTTTATCCCCCAAGAACACTGAAGCTTTCTTT. Its translation: CASSLSPKNTEAFF. The V call is TRBV27, the J call TRBJ1-1; D call uncertain. V was pared by 0 bases and J by 1 base, with 6 bases between. CDR3 size: 14 residues. CDR1 and CDR2 (germline): MNHEY, SMNVEV (reference sequence).

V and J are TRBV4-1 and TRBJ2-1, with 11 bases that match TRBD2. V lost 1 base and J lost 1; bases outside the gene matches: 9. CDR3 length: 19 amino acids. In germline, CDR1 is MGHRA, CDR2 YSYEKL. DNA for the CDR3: TGCGCCAGCAGCCAAGCAAGACTAGCGGGAAGCGGATCCTACAATGAGCAGTTCTTC. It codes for CASSQARLAGSGSYNEQFF.

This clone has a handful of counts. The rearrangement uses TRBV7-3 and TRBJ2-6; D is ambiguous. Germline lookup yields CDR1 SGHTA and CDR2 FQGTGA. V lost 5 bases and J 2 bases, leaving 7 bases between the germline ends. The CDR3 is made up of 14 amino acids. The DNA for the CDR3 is TGTGCCAGCAGCCCTGACCCTGGGGCCAACGTCCTGACTTTC. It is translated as CASSPDPGANVLTF.

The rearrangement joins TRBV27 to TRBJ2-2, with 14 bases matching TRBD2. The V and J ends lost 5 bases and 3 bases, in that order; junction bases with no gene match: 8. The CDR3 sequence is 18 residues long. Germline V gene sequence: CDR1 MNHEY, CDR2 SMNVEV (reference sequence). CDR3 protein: CASSPTSGRASYTGELFF. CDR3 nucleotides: TGTGCCAGCAGTCCGACTAGCGGGAGGGCCTCGTACACCGGGGAGCTGTTTTTT.